What follows is one TCR beta chain and its context. The antigen is unknown. The source of the sample is a study of T cell responses to AZD1222 COVID-19 vaccine. CDR3 length: 15 residues. V lost 5 bases and J lost 4, with 16 bases in between. Germline loops: CDR1 SEHNR, CDR2 FQNEAQ (reference sequence). Broader study findings: CD4 TCRs associated with vaccination spanned spike, dominating at 160-218 and 743-854. Donors were largely white British and mainly female; clonal diversity was possibly underestimated. Only 5 to 7 AZD1222 recipients tested seropositive at baseline.

Profiling relied on immunoSEQ multiplex PCR, and the TCRdb table lists in-frame clones only, not all of them. Of approximately 180,000 clones in the sample, around 88% were seen once. The clonotype originates from an adult in good health. Sequenced here: peripheral blood, sampled on day 0 of AZD1222 vaccination. This rearrangement joins TRBV7-9 to TRBJ2-3; either TRBD1 or TRBD2 may fit D (6 bases each). The CDR3 region has the DNA TGTGCCAGCAGCAAGGACGGGGGCGGCGCAGATACGCAGTATTTT. Its translation: CASSKDGGGADTQYF.